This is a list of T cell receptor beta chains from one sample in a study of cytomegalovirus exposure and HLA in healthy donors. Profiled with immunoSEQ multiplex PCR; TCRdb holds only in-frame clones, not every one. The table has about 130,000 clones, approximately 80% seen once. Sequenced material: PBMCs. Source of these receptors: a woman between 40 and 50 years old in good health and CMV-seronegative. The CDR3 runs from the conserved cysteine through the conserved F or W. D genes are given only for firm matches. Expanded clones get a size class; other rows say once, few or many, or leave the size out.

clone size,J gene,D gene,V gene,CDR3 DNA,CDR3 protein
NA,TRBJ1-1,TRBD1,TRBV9,TGTGCCAGCAGCGTGGCAGGGGGATCCACTGAAGCTTTCTTT,CASSVAGGSTEAFF
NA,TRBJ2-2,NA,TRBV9,TGTGCCAGCAGCGTAGGAGGCGGGGGCCCGGGCGGGGAGCTGTTTTTT,CASSVGGGGPGGELFF
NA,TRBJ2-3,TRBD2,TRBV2,TGTGCCAGACAGACTAGCGGGGGTTCCACAGATACGCAGTATTTT,CARQTSGGSTDTQYF
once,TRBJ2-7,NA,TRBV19,TGTGCCAGTAGTATACCTGGTAGTGGACACTACGAGCAGTACTTC,CASSIPGSGHYEQYF
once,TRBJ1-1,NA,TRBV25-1,TGTGCCAGCAGTGAGACAGGCGGGAACACTGAAGCTTTCTTT,CASSETGGNTEAFF
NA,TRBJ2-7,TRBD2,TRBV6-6,TGTGCCAGCAGCCCCATGGGCGGGGGAGCGTCCTACGAGCAGTACTTC,CASSPMGGGASYEQYF
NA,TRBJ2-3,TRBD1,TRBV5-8,TGTGCCGGCAGCCTACCGGGACAGGGCACAGATACGCAGTATTTT,CAGSLPGQGTDTQYF
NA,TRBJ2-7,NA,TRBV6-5,TGTGCCAGCAGTTACGGACTCCAATACGAGCAGTACTTC,CASSYGLQYEQYF
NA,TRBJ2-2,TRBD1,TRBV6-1,TGTGCCAGCAGTGCCTACGGGACAGGGACCTCCGGGGAGCTGTTTTTT,CASSAYGTGTSGELFF
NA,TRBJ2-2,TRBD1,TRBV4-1,TGCGCCAGCAGCCAATCCGGGACAGGGGCCGGCGGGGAGCTGTTTTTT,CASSQSGTGAGGELFF
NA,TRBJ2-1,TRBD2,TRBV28,TGTGCCAGCAGTTGGCGGGAGGGGAACAATGAGCAGTTCTTC,CASSWREGNNEQFF
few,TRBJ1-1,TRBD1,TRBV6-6,TGTGCCAGCAGCCGACAGGGTGAGGACACTGAAGCTTTCTTT,CASSRQGEDTEAFF
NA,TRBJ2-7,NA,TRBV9,TGTGCCAGCAGCAGGGGCCTCTCCTACGAGCAGTACTTC,CASSRGLSYEQYF
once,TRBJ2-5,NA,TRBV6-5,TGTGCCAGCAGCGACTCGGGGGAGCAGTACTTC,CASSDSGEQYF
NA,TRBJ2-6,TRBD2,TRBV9,TGTGCCAGCAGCGCCTCCCTGACTAGCGGGGGTATCGCTGGGGCCAACGTCCTGACTTTC,CASSASLTSGGIAGANVLTF
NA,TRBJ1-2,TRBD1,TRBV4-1,TGCGCCAGCAGCCAAGACACAGGGGGAGGCTACACCTTC,CASSQDTGGGYTF
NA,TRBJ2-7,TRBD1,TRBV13,TGTGCCAGCAGCTGGACAGGGAACGAGCAGTACTTC,CASSWTGNEQYF
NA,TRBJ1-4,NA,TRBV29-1,TGCAGCGCCTCCCTCTTTGAAAAACTGTTTTTT,CSASLFEKLFF
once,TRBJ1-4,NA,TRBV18,TGTGCCAGCTCAGGGGCTCCTACTAATGAAAAACTGTTTTTT,CASSGAPTNEKLFF
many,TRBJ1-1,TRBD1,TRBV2,TGTGCCAGCAGTGATTCGGGCAGGGGGTCCTGGGGCACTGAAGCTTTCTTT,CASSDSGRGSWGTEAFF
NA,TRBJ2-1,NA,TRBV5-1,TGCGCCAGCAGCTCGTACAATGAGCAGTTCTTC,CASSSYNEQFF
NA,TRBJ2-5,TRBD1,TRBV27,TGTGCCAGCAGCCGCGGGTGGGGGACAGGGGCCGAGACCCAGTACTTC,CASSRGWGTGAETQYF